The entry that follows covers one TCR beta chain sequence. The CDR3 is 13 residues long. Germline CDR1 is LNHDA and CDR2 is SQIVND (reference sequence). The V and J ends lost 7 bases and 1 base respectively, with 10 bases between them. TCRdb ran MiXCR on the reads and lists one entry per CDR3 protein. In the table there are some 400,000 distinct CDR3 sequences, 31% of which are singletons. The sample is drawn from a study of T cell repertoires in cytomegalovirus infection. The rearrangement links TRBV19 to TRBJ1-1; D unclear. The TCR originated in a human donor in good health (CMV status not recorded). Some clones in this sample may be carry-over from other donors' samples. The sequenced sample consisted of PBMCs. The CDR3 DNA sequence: TGTGCCAGTATCCCGTTCGGGAACACTGAAGCTTTCTTT. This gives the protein CASIPFGNTEAFF.